This T cell receptor beta chain was sequenced for a study of T-cell memory formation after mild COVID-19. The CDR3 extends over 16 amino acids. The germline gives CDR1 LNHDA, CDR2 SQIVND (reference sequence). Trimming pared 7 bases from V and 6 bases from J, leaving 19 bases between. TCRdb re-called the 5' RACE reads through MiXCR, storing one row per CDR3 protein. Of approximately 580,000 distinct CDR3 sequences in the sample, around 20% were seen once. V gene TRBV19 combines with J gene TRBJ1-6; D call uncertain. The sample consisted of PBMCs or a T cell subset sorted from them (not recorded which). This receptor was taken from an adult woman who had mild COVID-19 (a few samples of this study predate the infection). Cell type and time point are not known. CDR3 nucleotide sequence: TGTGCCAGTATAAACCCCTCGGACGGCCGTAATTCACCCCTCCACTTT. It encodes CASINPSDGRNSPLHF.